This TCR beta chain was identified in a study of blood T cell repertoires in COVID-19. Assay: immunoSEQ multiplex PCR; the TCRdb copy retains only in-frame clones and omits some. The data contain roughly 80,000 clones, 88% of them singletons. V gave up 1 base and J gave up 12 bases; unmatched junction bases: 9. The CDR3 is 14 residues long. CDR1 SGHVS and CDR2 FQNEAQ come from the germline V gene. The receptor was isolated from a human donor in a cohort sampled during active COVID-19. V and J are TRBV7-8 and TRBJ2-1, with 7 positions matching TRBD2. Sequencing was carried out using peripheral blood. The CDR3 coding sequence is TGTGCCAGCAGCTTAGGTCGGGGAGGGCGGGGGCAGTTCTTC. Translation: CASSLGRGGRGQFF.